The 19 T cell receptor beta chains in this list originate from one sample, sequenced in a study of regulatory and conventional T cells in RAG deficiency. Blood CD4+ CD25-low CD127-high conventional T cells supplied the genomic DNA template. Clones were sequenced by immunoSEQ multiplex PCR, and TCRdb holds only the in-frame ones, with some missing. Altogether some 20,000 clones are present, 90% to 95% being singletons, with the ten largest covering around 0.73%. These sequences were also reported in another study, on regulatory T cells. That source reports: The PCR used 52 TRBV and 13 TRBJ primers.

The specimen was CD4+ T cells sorted from blood. The receptor set was obtained from a human donor in good health.

The CDR3 DNA follows: TGTGCCAGCAGCAGGTCCGGGACAGGGGATTCTCATGAGCAGTTCTTC. Protein product: CASSRSGTGDSHEQFF. The chain couples TRBV5-4 to TRBJ2-1; 10 bases agree with TRBD1. The CDR3 has 16 residues. Germline values: CDR1 SGHNT, CDR2 YYREEE (reference sequence). The V and J ends lost 4 bases and 8 bases, in that order; junction bases with no gene match: 12.

The CDR3 loop reads CASSPGSNQPQHF. The CDR3, as DNA: TGTGCCAGCTCACCAGGGAGCAATCAGCCCCAGCATTTT. This chain links TRBV18 with TRBJ1-5; no firm D call. The germline V gene encodes CDR1 KGHSH and CDR2 LQKENI. V gave up 2 bases and J gave up 1 base, with 3 bases separating them. CDR3 length: 13 residues. Full variable domain (outside the CDR3, taken from reference TRBV18 and TRBJ1-5): NAGVMQNPRHLVRRRGQEARLRCSPMKGHSHVYWYRQLPEEGLKFMVYLQKENIIDESGMPKERFSAEFPKEGPSILRIQQVVRGDSAAYFCASSPGSNQPQHFGDGTRLSIL.

This chain links TRBV5-1 with TRBJ2-1; 9 nucleotides line up with TRBD1. This CDR3 spans 20 amino acids. Trimming removed 0 bases from V and 2 bases from J; junction bases left unmatched: 15. Per the germline V gene, CDR1 is SGHRS and CDR2 is YFSETQ. CDR3 nucleotide sequence: TGCGCCAGCAGCTTGGCCGGGGGAGTACAGGGGACAGGGCCCTACAATGAGCAGTTCTTC. Translation gives CASSLAGGVQGTGPYNEQFF. The complete variable domain, with remaining parts taken from reference TRBV5-1 and TRBJ2-1, reads KAGVTQTPRYLIKTRGQQVTLSCSPISGHRSVSWYQQTPGQGLQFLFEYFSETQRNKGNFPGRFSGRQFSNSRSEMNVSTLELGDSALYLCASSLAGGVQGTGPYNEQFFGPGTRLTVL.

This rearrangement joins TRBV5-8 to TRBJ2-1; D possibly uses TRBD1 or TRBD2 (5 bases each). This CDR3 has 14 amino acids. V was clipped by 4 bases and J by 5 bases, with 13 bases between them. Germline V gene data show CDR1 as SGHTS and CDR2 as YDEGEE. CDR3 region: CASSPGTLDNEQFF. Here the CDR3 DNA reads TGTGCCAGCAGCCCCGGGACGCTTGACAATGAGCAGTTCTTC. Based on the CDR3 plus reference TRBV5-8 and TRBJ2-1, the full variable domain is EAGVTQSPTHLIKTRGQQATLRCSPISGHTSVYWYQQALGLGLQFLLWYDEGEERNRGNFPPRFSGRQFPNYSSELNVNALELEDSALYLCASSPGTLDNEQFFGPGTRLTVL.

This chain links TRBV2 with TRBJ1-1, with D possibly matching TRBD1 (6 bases). The V and J ends lost 4 bases and 1 base respectively, with 13 bases between them. This CDR3 spans 15 amino acids. The germline V gene encodes CDR1 SNHLY and CDR2 FYNNEI. CDR3 DNA sequence: TGTGCCAGCAGTGTCGGGGGGCAGGCGAACACTGAAGCTTTCTTT. Amino acid sequence: CASSVGGQANTEAFF.

This chain joins TRBV11-2 and TRBJ2-3; 11 nucleotides match TRBD2. V gave up 1 base and J gave up 8 bases; unmatched junction bases: 2. The V gene's germline CDR1 is SGHAT and CDR2 FQNNGV. The CDR3 runs to 14 residues. In nucleotides, the CDR3 is TGTGCCAGCAGCTTAGGGCTAGCGGGGGGTACGCAGTATTTT. Amino acids: CASSLGLAGGTQYF.

Here the CDR3 DNA reads TGTGCCAGCTCAAGTGGGGTACCCCCGCAGTTCTTC. It codes for CASSSGVPPQFF. The rearrangement joins TRBV18 to TRBJ2-1; D is ambiguous. Looked up from germline, CDR1 is KGHSH and CDR2 is LQKENI. The CDR3 runs 12 residues. Trimming pared 5 bases from V and 12 bases from J, leaving 14 bases between.

About this clone itself: Other DNA sequences in this sample translate to the same CDR3. This chain uses TRBV30 with TRBJ2-2, with TRBD2 as a possible D gene (5 bases). The CDR3 totals 13 residues. Trimming removed 0 bases from V and 5 bases from J, with 7 bases in between. CDR1 is GTSNPN, CDR2 SVGIG, per germline (reference sequence). CDR3 sequence reads: CAWSVGVTGELFF. In DNA, the CDR3 is TGTGCCTGGAGTGTCGGGGTAACCGGGGAGCTGTTTTTT.

The chain is built from TRBV7-8 and TRBJ2-6; D is unresolved. The germline CDR1 and CDR2 sequences are SGHVS and FQNEAQ. Trimming cost V 4 bases and J 2 bases, with 6 bases left between them. This CDR3 is built from 14 residues. The DNA of the CDR3 is TGTGCCAGCAGCTCCCTTACTGGGGCCAACGTCCTGACTTTC. Amino acids: CASSSLTGANVLTF. Looking up the rest from reference TRBV7-8 and TRBJ2-6 gives the full variable domain: GAGVSQSPRYKVAKRGQDVALRCDPISGHVSLFWYQQALGQGPEFLTYFQNEAQLDKSGLPSDRFFAERPEGSVSTLKIQRTQQEDSAVYLCASSSLTGANVLTFGAGSRLTVL.

This chain uses TRBV28 with TRBJ1-5; D is uncertain. CDR3 length equals 17 residues. Trimming left V 3 bases short and J 1 base short, with 16 bases between. Germline V gives CDR1 MDHEN, CDR2 SYDVKM. The CDR3 here is CASSLGGGVLSNQPQHF. The CDR3 DNA sequence: TGTGCCAGCAGTTTGGGCGGCGGCGTATTGAGCAATCAGCCCCAGCATTTT.

V and J are TRBV27 and TRBJ1-2; TRBD1 matches 7 bases. Germline V lookup: CDR1 MNHEY, CDR2 SMNVEV (reference sequence). V was pared by 2 bases and J by 4 bases, with 4 bases of the junction left unmatched. The CDR3 totals 14 residues. The DNA of the CDR3 is TGTGCCAGCAGTTTACACAGGGGCCTCTATGGCTACACCTTC. Its translation is CASSLHRGLYGYTF.

This chain's CDR3 is CASSYSGYSYEQYF. CDR3 sequence (DNA): TGTGCCAGCAGTTACTCGGGGTACTCCTACGAGCAGTACTTC. The chain joins TRBV6-5 to TRBJ2-7; unclear D gene. The germline CDR1 and CDR2 sequences are MNHEY and SVGAGI. This CDR3 has 14 residues. V was clipped by 0 bases and J by 0 bases, with 6 bases between them.

J is TRBJ1-5 and V is TRBV30, with TRBD1 as a possible D gene (6 bases). The CDR3 extends over 17 amino acids. Germline V gene data show CDR1 as GTSNPN and CDR2 as SVGIG (reference sequence). The V end lost 0 bases, the J end lost 11 bases, and 26 bases lay between the germline ends. This CDR3 is CAWSVAQYGGPQVAQHF. The CDR3 bases are TGTGCCTGGAGTGTTGCTCAATACGGGGGCCCGCAGGTCGCCCAGCATTTT.

This clone has just one count. This chain connects TRBV9 to TRBJ2-3; D call uncertain. Germline-derived CDR1 and CDR2 are SGDLS and YYNGEE. V gave up 0 bases and J gave up 2 bases, with 10 bases separating them. The CDR3 loop spans 15 amino acids. CDR3 DNA sequence: TGTGCCAGCAGCGTAGGCGACACCTCCACAGATACGCAGTATTTT. Amino acids: CASSVGDTSTDTQYF. The full variable domain, rest sourced from reference TRBV9 and TRBJ2-3, is DSGVTQTPKHLITATGQRVTLRCSPRSGDLSVYWYQQSLDQGLQFLIQYYNGEERAKGNILERFSAQQFPDLHSELNLSSLELGDSALYFCASSVGDTSTDTQYFGPGTRLTVL.

This chain joins TRBV6-1 and TRBJ2-5, with a weak D call TRBD2 (6 bases). The ends were cut back, 8 bases at V and 3 bases at J, with 16 bases in the middle. The germline V gene encodes CDR1 MNHNS and CDR2 SASEGT. This CDR3 is 14 amino acids long. The CDR3 DNA reads as TGTGCCAGCGGAGGGGCAGGGCACGAAGAGACCCAGTACTTC. This codes for CASGGAGHEETQYF.

This clone was found once. The chain joins TRBV11-2 to TRBJ1-4; no definite D call. The CDR3 extends over 13 amino acids. The germline V gene has CDR1 SGHAT and CDR2 FQNNGV. Deletions cut 1 base from V and 4 bases from J, with 4 bases between. CDR3 DNA sequence: TGTGCCAGCAGCTTAGTTGGTAATGAAAAACTGTTTTTT. Amino acid sequence: CASSLVGNEKLFF.

The genes are TRBV30 and TRBJ2-1; 8 bases align to TRBD2. V shed 0 bases and J 6 bases; nucleotides not matched to a gene: 7. Germline V gives CDR1 GTSNPN, CDR2 SVGIG (reference sequence). The length of the CDR3 is 15 residues. CDR3 DNA sequence: TGTGCCTGGAGTGTCCCAGGACTAGCCTCCAATGAGCAGTTCTTC. Encoded protein: CAWSVPGLASNEQFF.

This clone was found once. This chain connects TRBV7-9 to TRBJ1-1; unclear D gene. Germline-derived CDR1 and CDR2 are SEHNR and FQNEAQ (reference sequence). Trimming removed 5 bases from V and 4 bases from J, with 5 bases in between. The CDR3 covers 11 residues. CDR3 DNA sequence: TGTGCCAGCAGCCAAACCACTGAAGCTTTCTTT. This translates into CASSQTTEAFF. The whole variable domain, remainder taken from reference TRBV7-9 and TRBJ1-1, is DTGVSQNPRHKITKRGQNVTFRCDPISEHNRLYWYRQTLGQGPEFLTYFQNEAQLEKSRLLSDRFSAERPKGSFSTLEIQRTEQGDSAMYLCASSQTTEAFFGQGTRLTVV.

V is TRBV30 and J is TRBJ2-2; D remains ambiguous. Trimming shortened V by 2 bases and J by 4 bases, and 5 bases separated the two germline ends. This CDR3 is built from 12 residues. Germline CDR1 GTSNPN, CDR2 SVGIG (reference sequence). In nucleotides, the CDR3 is TGTGCCTGGAGTAGAGCCACCGGGGAGCTGTTTTTT. This encodes CAWSRATGELFF.